This T cell receptor beta chain emerged from a study of persistence of HIV-infected CD4 T cells. Study findings and constraints: TCR oligoclonality correlated with proviral oligoclonality in the same sorted populations.

Sequencing used immunoSEQ version 4 in survey mode. Each sample used up to 1 ug genomic DNA diluted to roughly 10 ng/uL. Assay: immunoSEQ multiplex PCR; the TCRdb copy retains only in-frame clones and omits some. In the table there are around 28,000 clones, around 80% of which are singletons. The stimulus was lysate of CMV-infected fibroblasts, about 11 ug/mL. Memory cells lacking CD40L and CD69 with high CD45RO were sorted. Notes on this clone: The antigen is unknown.

The CDR3 is 13 residues long. CDR1 is MNHEY, CDR2 SVGAGI, per germline. V lost 4 bases and J 1 base, leaving 7 bases between the germline ends. The starting material was CD4+ T cells sorted from PBMCs after roughly 18-hour stimulation, obtained from a patient who received antiretroviral therapy. This TCR was recovered from an adult woman with HIV who was CMV-seropositive. This chain links TRBV6-5 with TRBJ1-1; no clear D gene. CDR3 residues: CASSSFGNTEAFF. The CDR3 DNA sequence: TGTGCCAGCAGTTCCTTCGGGAACACTGAAGCTTTCTTT.